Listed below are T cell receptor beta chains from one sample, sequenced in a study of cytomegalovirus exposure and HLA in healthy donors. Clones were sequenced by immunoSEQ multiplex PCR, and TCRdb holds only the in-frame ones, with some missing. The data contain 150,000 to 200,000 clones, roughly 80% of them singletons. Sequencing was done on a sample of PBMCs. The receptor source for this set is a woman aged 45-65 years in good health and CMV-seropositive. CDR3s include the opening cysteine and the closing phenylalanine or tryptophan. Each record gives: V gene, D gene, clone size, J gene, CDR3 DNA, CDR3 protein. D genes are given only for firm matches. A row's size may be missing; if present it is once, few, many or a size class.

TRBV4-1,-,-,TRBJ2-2,TGCGCCAGCAGGCCTCTGACAGGCCGGAACACCGGGGAGCTGTTTTTT,CASRPLTGRNTGELFF
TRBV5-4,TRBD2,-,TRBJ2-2,TGTGCCAGCAGCTTGGCGATAGGGAGGGGCAACACCGGGGAGCTGTTTTTT,CASSLAIGRGNTGELFF
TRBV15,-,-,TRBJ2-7,TGTGCCACCAGCAGAGGAGAGCGCTACGAGCAGTACTTC,CATSRGERYEQYF
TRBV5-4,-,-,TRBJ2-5,TGTGCCAGCAGCTCTTTCGGGACTCGACAAGAGACCCAGTACTTC,CASSSFGTRQETQYF
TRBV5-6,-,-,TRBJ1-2,TGTGCCAGCAGCTGGGGCCAATCAGCTAACTATGGCTACACCTTC,CASSWGQSANYGYTF
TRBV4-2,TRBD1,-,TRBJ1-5,TGTGCCAGCAGCCAAACCGACAGGGGAAATCAGCCCCAGCATTTT,CASSQTDRGNQPQHF
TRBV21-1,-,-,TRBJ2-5,TGTGCCAGCAATAGGACAGGGCAAGAGACCCAGTACTTC,CASNRTGQETQYF
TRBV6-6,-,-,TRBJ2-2,TGTGCCAGCAGAAAAAACGGGGCGAACACCGGGGAGCTGTTTTTT,CASRKNGANTGELFF
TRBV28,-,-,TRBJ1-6,TGTGCCAGCAGTTCACGGCGAGGATATCAACCCCTCCACTTT,CASSSRRGYQPLHF
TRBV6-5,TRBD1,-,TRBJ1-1,TGTGCCAGCAGTTCTGCGACAGGGGTGAGCACTGAAGCTTTCTTT,CASSSATGVSTEAFF
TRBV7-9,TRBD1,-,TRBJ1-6,TGTGCCAGCGAGCAGGGGGCGGATTCACCCCTCCACTTT,CASEQGADSPLHF
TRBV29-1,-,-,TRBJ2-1,TGCAGCGTTGATCCCCAGGGGAATGAGCAGTTCTTC,CSVDPQGNEQFF
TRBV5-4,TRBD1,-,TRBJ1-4,TGTGCCAGCAGCTTGGACACAGGGGCTGGGGAAAAACTGTTTTTT,CASSLDTGAGEKLFF
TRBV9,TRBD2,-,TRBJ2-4,TGTGCCAGCAGCTTCCGCCCCTTGACTAGCGGGAGCGAGGGGGCCAAAAACATTCAGTACTTC,CASSFRPLTSGSEGAKNIQYF
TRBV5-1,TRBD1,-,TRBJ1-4,TGCGCCAGCAGCGGGACAGGGTCCGGCGAAAAACTGTTTTTT,CASSGTGSGEKLFF
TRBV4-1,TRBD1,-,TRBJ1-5,TGCGCCAGCAGCCACCCAGGGGGGACTCAAGGCTTGCGCAATCAGCCCCAGCATTTT,CASSHPGGTQGLRNQPQHF
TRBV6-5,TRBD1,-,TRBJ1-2,TGTGCCAGCAGACGGACAGGGGGCGACTATGGCTACACCTTC,CASRRTGGDYGYTF
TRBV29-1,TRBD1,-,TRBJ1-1,TGCAGCGTTGGGACAGGGGTTAACACTGAAGCTTTCTTT,CSVGTGVNTEAFF
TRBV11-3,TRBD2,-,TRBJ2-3,TGTGCCAGCAGCCCGGGGGGTAGCCGGGATACGCAGTATTTT,CASSPGGSRDTQYF
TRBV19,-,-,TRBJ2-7,TGTGCCAGTAGTATACGCCCAGGATGGCCCTACGAGCAGTACTTC,CASSIRPGWPYEQYF
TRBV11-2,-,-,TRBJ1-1,TGTGCCAGCAGCTTACGAGGCACTGAAGCTTTCTTT,CASSLRGTEAFF
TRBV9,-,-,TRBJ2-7,TGTGCCAGCAGCGTAGCTCCAGCGGTAACCTACGAGCAGTACTTC,CASSVAPAVTYEQYF
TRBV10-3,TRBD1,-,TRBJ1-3,TGTGCCATCAGTGAGAACAGGGGCGAAAACACCATATATTTT,CAISENRGENTIYF
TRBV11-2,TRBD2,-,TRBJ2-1,TGTGCCAGCAGCTTAAGTTCGGCGGGGGGGCCGAACAATGAGCAGTTCTTC,CASSLSSAGGPNNEQFF
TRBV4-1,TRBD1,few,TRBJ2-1,TGCGCCAGCAGCCTAAGCGGGACAGGGCTTGAGCAGTTCTTC,CASSLSGTGLEQFF
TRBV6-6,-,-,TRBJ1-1,TGTGCCAGCAGTTACGCAGGGGAATTAACTGAAGCTTTCTTT,CASSYAGELTEAFF
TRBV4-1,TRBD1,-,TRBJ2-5,TGCGCCAGCAGACGGACAGGGGAGGAGACCCAGTACTTC,CASRRTGEETQYF
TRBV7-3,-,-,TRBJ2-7,TGTGCCAGCAGCTTTTCCGGGACACCTCCTTCGTGG,CASSFSGTPPSW
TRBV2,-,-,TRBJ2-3,TGTGCCAGCAGTGGGTCTAGCGCAGATACGCAGTATTTT,CASSGSSADTQYF
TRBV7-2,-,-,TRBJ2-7,TGTGCCAGCAGCCCGTTATCCTACGAGCAGTACTTC,CASSPLSYEQYF
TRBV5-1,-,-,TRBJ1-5,TGCGCCAGCAGCTTGTCGGGACACAGCAATCAGCCCCAGCATTTT,CASSLSGHSNQPQHF
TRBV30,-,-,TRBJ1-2,TGTGCCTGGGGTAGAGGGGGATCGGATGGCTACACCTTC,CAWGRGGSDGYTF
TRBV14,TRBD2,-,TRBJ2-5,TGTGCCAGCAGCCAAGGAGGACTAGCGGGGGCCCTGGTCAAAGAGACCCAGTACTTC,CASSQGGLAGALVKETQYF
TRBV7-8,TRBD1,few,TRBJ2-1,TGTGCCAGCAGCAGTACGGGACAGCAATACAATGAGCAGTTCTTC,CASSSTGQQYNEQFF
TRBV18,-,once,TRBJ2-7,TGTGCCAGCTCACTTGGACAGTACGAGCAGTACTTC,CASSLGQYEQYF
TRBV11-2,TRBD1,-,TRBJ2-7,TGTGCCAGCAGCTGGGAAACGGGACAGGGCTACGAGCAGTACTTC,CASSWETGQGYEQYF
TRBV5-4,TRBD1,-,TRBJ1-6,TGTGCCAGCAGGCCCGGGACAGCATATAATTCACCCCTCCACTTT,CASRPGTAYNSPLHF
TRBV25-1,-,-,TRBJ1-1,TGTGCCAGCAGTGAATATAGAGGAGACCACACTGAAGCTTTCTTT,CASSEYRGDHTEAFF
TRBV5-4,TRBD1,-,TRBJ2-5,TGTGCCAGCAGCTTCATCGACAGGGTAGAGACCCAGTACTTC,CASSFIDRVETQYF
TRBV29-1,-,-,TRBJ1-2,TGCAGCGTTGAAGATACCGACAGATACTATGGCTACACCTTC,CSVEDTDRYYGYTF
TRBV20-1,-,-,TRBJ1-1,TGCAGTGCTAATCCGACAAGGGGGGCTTTCTTT,CSANPTRGAFF
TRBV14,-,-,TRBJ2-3,TGTGCCAGCAGCCAAGATATTACGGGGGATACGCAGTATTTT,CASSQDITGDTQYF
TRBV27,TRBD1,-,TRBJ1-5,TGTGCCAGCAGTGCGGGACAGGGGGGTCAGCCCCAGCATTTT,CASSAGQGGQPQHF